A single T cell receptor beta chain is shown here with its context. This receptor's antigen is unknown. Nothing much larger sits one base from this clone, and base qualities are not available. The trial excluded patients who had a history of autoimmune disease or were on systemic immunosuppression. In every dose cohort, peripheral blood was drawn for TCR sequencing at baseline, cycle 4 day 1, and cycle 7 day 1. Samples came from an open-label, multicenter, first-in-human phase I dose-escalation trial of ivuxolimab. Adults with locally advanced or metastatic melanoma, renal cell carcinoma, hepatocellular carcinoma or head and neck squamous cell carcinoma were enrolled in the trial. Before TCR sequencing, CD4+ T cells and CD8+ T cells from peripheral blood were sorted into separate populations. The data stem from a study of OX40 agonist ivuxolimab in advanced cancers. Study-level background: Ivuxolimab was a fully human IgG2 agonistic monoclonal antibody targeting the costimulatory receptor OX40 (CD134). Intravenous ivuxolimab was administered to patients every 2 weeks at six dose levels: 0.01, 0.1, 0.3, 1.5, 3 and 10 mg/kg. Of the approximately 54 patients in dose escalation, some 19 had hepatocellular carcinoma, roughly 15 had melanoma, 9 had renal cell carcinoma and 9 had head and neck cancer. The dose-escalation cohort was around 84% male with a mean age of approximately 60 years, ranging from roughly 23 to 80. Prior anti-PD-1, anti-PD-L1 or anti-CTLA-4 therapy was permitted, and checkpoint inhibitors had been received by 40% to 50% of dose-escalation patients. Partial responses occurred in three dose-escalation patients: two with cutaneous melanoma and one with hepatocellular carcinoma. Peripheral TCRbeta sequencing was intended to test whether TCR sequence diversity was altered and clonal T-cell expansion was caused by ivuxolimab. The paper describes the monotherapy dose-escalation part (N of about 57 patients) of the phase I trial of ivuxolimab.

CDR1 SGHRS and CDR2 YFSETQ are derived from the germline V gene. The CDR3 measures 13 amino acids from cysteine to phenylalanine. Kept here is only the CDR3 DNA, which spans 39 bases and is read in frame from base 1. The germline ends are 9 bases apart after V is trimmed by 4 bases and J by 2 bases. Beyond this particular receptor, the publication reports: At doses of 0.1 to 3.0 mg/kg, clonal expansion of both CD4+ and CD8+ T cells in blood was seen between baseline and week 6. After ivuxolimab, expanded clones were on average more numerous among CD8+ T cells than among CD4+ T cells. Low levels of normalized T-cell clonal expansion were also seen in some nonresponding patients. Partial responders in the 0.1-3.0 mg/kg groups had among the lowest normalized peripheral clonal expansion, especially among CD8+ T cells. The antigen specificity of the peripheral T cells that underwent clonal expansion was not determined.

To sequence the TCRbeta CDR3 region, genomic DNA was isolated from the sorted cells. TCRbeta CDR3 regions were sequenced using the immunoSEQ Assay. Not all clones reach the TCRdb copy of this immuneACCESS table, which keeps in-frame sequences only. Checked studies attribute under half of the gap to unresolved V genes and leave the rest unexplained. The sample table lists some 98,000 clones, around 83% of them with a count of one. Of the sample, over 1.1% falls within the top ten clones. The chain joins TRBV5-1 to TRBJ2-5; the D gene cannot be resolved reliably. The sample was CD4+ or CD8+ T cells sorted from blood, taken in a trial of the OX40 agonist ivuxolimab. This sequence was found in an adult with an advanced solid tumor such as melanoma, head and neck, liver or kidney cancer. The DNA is TGCGCCAGCAGCGCCAGATTACAAGAGACCCAGTACTTC. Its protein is CASSARLQETQYF.